What follows are 20 T cell receptor beta chains derived from one specimen sequenced in a study of shared clonotypes between healthy human individuals. TCRdb keeps only in-frame clones here, not all; method: immunoSEQ multiplex PCR. The profile shows more than 550,000 clones, roughly two thirds of them singletons. The sample comprised memory CD4+ T cells sorted from blood. Subset defined: CD45RA-negative fraction. The receptors here all came from a woman in her thirties in good health.

V usage is TRBV5-1 and J usage is TRBJ2-1, with D unclear. CDR1 is SGHRS, CDR2 YFSETQ, per germline. This CDR3 comprises 16 residues. The germline V and J ends were trimmed by 4 bases and 8 bases, with 22 bases remaining between them. The CDR3 bases are TGCGCCAGCAGCGGAGAGACTGGCGCCCACGGCGATGAGCAGTTCTTC. Its translation is CASSGETGAHGDEQFF. Full variable domain (rest looked up from reference TRBV5-1 and TRBJ2-1): KAGVTQTPRYLIKTRGQQVTLSCSPISGHRSVSWYQQTPGQGLQFLFEYFSETQRNKGNFPGRFSGRQFSNSRSEMNVSTLELGDSALYLCASSGETGAHGDEQFFGPGTRLTVL.

The CDR3 DNA reads as TGTGCCAGCAGCTTAGCCTTGGGGGCGTGGGATGGCTACACCTTC. Its translation is CASSLALGAWDGYTF. This rearrangement joins TRBV7-9 to TRBJ1-2; D possibly corresponds to TRBD1 (6 bases). Trimming took off 0 bases at V and 6 bases at J, with 14 bases between the two ends. The CDR3 is 15 amino acids. In germline, CDR1 is SEHNR, CDR2 FQNEAQ (reference sequence).

This clone has just a few counts. The V gene is TRBV29-1, the J gene TRBJ2-3; D is perhaps TRBD1 (6 bases). Germline V gene data show CDR1 as SQVTM and CDR2 as ANQGSEA. The CDR3 covers 16 residues. Trimming pared 7 bases from V and 2 bases from J, leaving 22 bases between. The CDR3 sequence: CSALRDISYSTDTQYF. The CDR3, as DNA: TGCAGCGCCCTCCGGGACATATCGTACTCCACAGATACGCAGTATTTT.

A remark on this clone: Other DNA sequences of this sample code for an identical CDR3. This rearrangement joins TRBV9 to TRBJ1-4, with D unclear. Looked up from germline, CDR1 is SGDLS and CDR2 is YYNGEE. This CDR3 has 14 residues. V was pared by 5 bases and J by 2 bases, with 10 bases between. The CDR3 nucleotides are TGTGCCAGCAGTCTAGGAGGGACTAATGAAAAACTGTTTTTT. Translating gives CASSLGGTNEKLFF.

The chain carries TRBV19 and TRBJ2-1; 8 positions match TRBD1. The ends lost 1 base at V and 0 bases at J; junction bases unmatched: 11. The length of the CDR3 is 19 residues. Germline lookup yields CDR1 LNHDA and CDR2 SQIVND (reference sequence). The CDR3: CASSIGPGGPSDSYNEQFF. In DNA form, the CDR3 reads TGTGCCAGTAGTATAGGCCCAGGGGGCCCTTCGGACTCCTACAATGAGCAGTTCTTC.

This clone was seen more than once but under ten times. The genes are TRBV18 and TRBJ1-2; no reliable D call. V lost 1 base to trimming and J lost 4 bases, with 13 bases between them. Germline V gene data show CDR1 as KGHSH and CDR2 as LQKENI. The CDR3 spans 15 residues. The CDR3 nucleotides are TGTGCCAGCTCACCACTATCCGGACCCCCCTATGGCTACACCTTC. This encodes CASSPLSGPPYGYTF.

This clone has a count of ten or more. Other DNA sequences in this specimen translate into the identical CDR3. This chain links TRBV5-1 with TRBJ1-3; 7 bases match TRBD1. This CDR3 is 14 amino acids long. Trimming at V came to 4 bases and at J to 4 bases, leaving 5 bases not matched to a gene. The germline CDR1 and CDR2 sequences are SGHRS and YFSETQ. The DNA for the CDR3 is TGCGCCAGCAGCCTCGGGACAGCCGGAAACACCATATATTTT. This codes for CASSLGTAGNTIYF.

The chain has TRBV19 and TRBJ2-7; D not certain. The CDR3 has 15 amino acids. V was trimmed by 1 base and J by 1 base, leaving 11 bases between them. Germline V gene data show CDR1 as LNHDA and CDR2 as SQIVND (reference sequence). For the CDR3, the DNA is TGTGCCAGTAGTATAGGTGCAGGAATATCCTACGAGCAGTACTTC. Amino acid sequence: CASSIGAGISYEQYF.

The V gene is TRBV27, the J gene TRBJ2-3; D perhaps matches TRBD1 (6 bases). Looked up from germline, CDR1 is MNHEY and CDR2 is SMNVEV (reference sequence). Trimming left V 6 bases short and J 3 bases short, with 16 bases between. This CDR3 has 15 amino acids. CDR3 in DNA: TGTGCCAGCAGCACCCAAACAGGGTGGACAGATACGCAGTATTTT. Translation: CASSTQTGWTDTQYF.

The rearrangement uses TRBV27 and TRBJ1-4, with a weak D call TRBD1 (6 bases). V gave up 3 bases and J gave up 6 bases, with 20 bases separating them. Germline lookup yields CDR1 MNHEY and CDR2 SMNVEV (reference sequence). This CDR3 region has 17 residues. The CDR3 here is CASSFLGGRGAYEKLFF. In DNA, the CDR3 is TGTGCCAGCAGTTTCTTGGGGGGGCGGGGGGCGTATGAAAAACTGTTTTTT.

Regarding this clone: One end of the junction fails to match germline, which may point to a read error. The chain carries TRBV18 and TRBJ2-7, with a weak D call TRBD1 (6 bases). CDR1 and CDR2 (germline): KGHSH, LQKENI. This CDR3 has 13 amino acids. CDR3 nucleotides: TGTGCCAGCTCACCAGGGACAACGTACGGGCAGTACTTC. As protein: CASSPGTTYGQYF.

The chain links TRBV29-1 to TRBJ1-1; D ambiguous. The germline V gene has CDR1 SQVTM and CDR2 ANQGSEA. This CDR3 contains 13 residues. Trimming stripped 8 bases from V and 0 bases from J, with 13 bases between. The CDR3 loop is CSLRTTMNTEAFF. Here the CDR3 DNA reads TGCAGCCTACGAACCACCATGAACACTGAAGCTTTCTTT.

The rearrangement uses TRBV7-3 and TRBJ1-2; D might be TRBD1 (5 bases). There are 15 residues in the CDR3. The V end was cut by 0 bases, the J end by 6 bases, with 14 bases between. Germline CDR1 is SGHTA and CDR2 is FQGTGA. The CDR3 protein is CASSLTGQSLHGYTF. The CDR3 DNA sequence: TGTGCCAGCAGCTTAACAGGACAATCGCTTCATGGCTACACCTTC.

Only one count was recorded for this clone. This chain links TRBV27 with TRBJ1-2; D is perhaps TRBD1 (5 bases). This CDR3 comprises 14 residues. Trimming took 7 bases from V and 4 from J, leaving 16 bases between them. CDR1 is MNHEY, CDR2 SMNVEV, per germline (reference sequence). The chain's CDR3 is CASTPGGVSYGYTF. The DNA for the CDR3 is TGTGCCAGCACCCCTGGGGGGGTTAGCTATGGCTACACCTTC.

The chain carries TRBV5-1 and TRBJ2-2; maybe TRBD2 (5 bases). Trimming removed 1 base at V and 4 bases at J, with 14 bases between. The CDR3 extends over 16 amino acids. The germline V gene has CDR1 SGHRS and CDR2 YFSETQ. CDR3 DNA: TGCGCCAGCAGCTTGAGTTTCGGGGAGATCACCGGGGAGCTGTTTTTT. It specifies CASSLSFGEITGELFF.

This chain uses TRBV5-1 with TRBJ2-1, with 7 bases that match TRBD2. Germline CDR1 and CDR2: SGHRS and YFSETQ. The CDR3 covers 15 residues. Trimming took 0 bases from V and 8 from J; bases not matched to a gene: 8. The CDR3 DNA reads as TGCGCCAGCAGCTTGGCCCAGGGCGGGAGCCATGAGCAGTTCTTC. It specifies CASSLAQGGSHEQFF.

This clone was seen only a few times. The J gene is TRBJ1-1, the V gene TRBV7-6; 9 bases align to TRBD1. Unmatched junction bases numbered 9, after V lost 5 bases and J lost 5 bases. The germline V gene has CDR1 SGHVS and CDR2 FNYEAQ. The CDR3 covers 15 residues. This CDR3 is CASSLPDRGRTEAFF. The DNA for the CDR3 is TGTGCCAGCAGCCTACCGGACAGGGGTCGAACTGAAGCTTTCTTT.

This chain links TRBV5-8 with TRBJ1-3; TRBD1 might be the D (6 bases). Trimming shortened V by 2 bases and J by 1 base, and 10 bases separated the two germline ends. The CDR3 runs to 15 residues. Germline CDR1 and CDR2: SGHTS and YDEGEE. The CDR3 sequence: CASSLQGLSGNTIYF. The CDR3 DNA reads as TGTGCCAGCAGCTTACAGGGACTTTCTGGAAACACCATATATTTT.

This chain uses TRBV5-4 with TRBJ2-5; weak D call: TRBD1 (5 bases). Germline V gives CDR1 SGHNT, CDR2 YYREEE (reference sequence). Trimming stripped 1 base from V and 2 bases from J, with 9 bases between. The length of the CDR3 is 14 residues. The CDR3 DNA reads as TGTGCCAGCAGCTTGAAGGGGCCTCAAGAGACCCAGTACTTC. Translating gives CASSLKGPQETQYF.

This clone is a singleton in its sample. The chain couples TRBV18 to TRBJ2-4; TRBD1 or TRBD2 may be the D gene (6 bases each). Trimming shortened V by 3 bases and J by 2 bases, and 14 bases separated the two germline ends. CDR3 length: 16 amino acids. In germline, CDR1 is KGHSH, CDR2 LQKENI. The CDR3 sequence: CASSPTRGGTKNIQYF. The CDR3 coding sequence is TGTGCCAGCTCACCCACACGAGGGGGGACCAAAAACATTCAGTACTTC.